This T cell receptor (beta chain) was captured by sequencing in a study of human T cells and chemical hapten exposure. The length of the CDR3 is 15 residues. Deletions cut 2 bases from V and 1 base from J, with 13 bases between. Germline V lookup: CDR1 SGHRS, CDR2 YFSETQ. This clonotype has at least ten counts. Its antigen is currently unknown. Study-level results: High-frequency TCRs, those above 1 in 1000, stayed the same after DPC sensitization. Patch test score tracked positively with PT1 expanded TCR counts.

The time point here: pre-sensitization, week 0. Indicated treatment: therapeutic diphenylcyclopropenone sensitization with weekly scalp DPC. TCRdb reanalysed the RACE reads using MiXCR and keeps one entry per CDR3 protein. Found here are around 380,000 distinct CDR3 sequences, about 5% of them singletons; the top ten hold around 8%. This clonotype was obtained from a woman aged 18-29 years with alopecia areata. Some clones in this sample may be carry-over from other donors' samples. The chain recombines TRBV5-1 with TRBJ2-7, with D unclear. Sequences were derived from whole blood, sampled in connection with sensitization to the hapten diphenylcyclopropenone (DPC). CDR3 in amino acids: CASSFLAASSYEQYF. The CDR3 coding sequence is TGCGCCAGCAGCTTTTTAGCTGCTAGTTCCTACGAGCAGTACTTC.